Listed below are T cell receptor beta chains from one sample, sequenced in a study of Ad26.COV2.S vaccination and SARS-CoV-2 variants. Only in-frame clones appear in the TCRdb table, and some are missing; sequencing was by immunoSEQ multiplex PCR. The sample has roughly 320,000 clones, around nine tenths seen once. The sample here was peripheral blood, taken in a trial of Ad26.COV2.S vaccine versus placebo. The receptors come from a person between 18 and 65 years old who received the Ad26.COV2.S COVID-19 vaccine or a placebo. Both conserved end residues are part of each CDR3. D genes are given only for firm matches. Only part of the rows carry a size: once, few, many, or a class if the clone is expanded.

CDR3aa: CASSSGQGESYEQYF; CDR3nt: TGTGCTAGCAGCTCCGGACAGGGGGAGTCCTACGAGCAGTACTTC; d_gene: TRBD1; j_gene: TRBJ2-7; v_gene: TRBV7-7; abundance: .
CDR3aa: CAISDPKAGISTDTQYF; CDR3nt: TGTGCCATCAGTGATCCCAAGGCAGGGATAAGCACAGATACGCAGTATTTT; d_gene: .; j_gene: TRBJ2-3; v_gene: TRBV10-3; abundance: once
CDR3aa: CAISAGQGSNQPQHF; CDR3nt: TGTGCCATCAGTGCAGGGCAGGGGAGCAATCAGCCCCAGCATTTT; d_gene: .; j_gene: TRBJ1-5; v_gene: TRBV10-3; abundance: once
CDR3aa: CASSPGRVIAFF; CDR3nt: TGTGCCAGCAGTCCCGGCAGGGTAATAGCTTTCTTT; d_gene: .; j_gene: TRBJ1-1; v_gene: TRBV2; abundance: once
CDR3aa: CASSYSQGAETQYF; CDR3nt: TGTGCCAGCAGTTACTCTCAGGGGGCAGAGACCCAGTACTTC; d_gene: TRBD1; j_gene: TRBJ2-5; v_gene: TRBV6-2/TRBV6-3; abundance: once
CDR3aa: CASSLAEARNSAQHF; CDR3nt: TGTGCCAGCAGCTTAGCGGAGGCCAGAAATTCAGCCCAGCATTTT; d_gene: .; j_gene: TRBJ1-5; v_gene: TRBV7-2; abundance: .
CDR3aa: CASSPTGLGLEQYF; CDR3nt: TGTGCCAGCAGCCCCACAGGGTTGGGCCTCGAGCAGTACTTC; d_gene: .; j_gene: TRBJ2-7; v_gene: TRBV3-1/TRBV3-2; abundance: .
CDR3aa: CASSPHPAQGTQYF; CDR3nt: TGTGCCAGCAGCCCACACCCCGCACAAGGGACCCAGTACTTC; d_gene: .; j_gene: TRBJ2-5; v_gene: TRBV11-2; abundance: .
CDR3aa: CASSLSGTENSPLHF; CDR3nt: TGTGCCAGCAGCCTATCCGGGACAGAGAATTCACCCCTCCACTTT; d_gene: TRBD1; j_gene: TRBJ1-6; v_gene: TRBV7-3; abundance: .
CDR3aa: CASSNPGAYSPLHF; CDR3nt: TGTGCCAGTAGTAATCCGGGTGCCTATTCACCCCTCCACTTT; d_gene: .; j_gene: TRBJ1-6; v_gene: TRBV19; abundance: .
CDR3aa: CASGTRAPPGELFF; CDR3nt: TGTGCTAGCGGTACCCGGGCCCCACCGGGGGAGCTGTTTTTT; d_gene: .; j_gene: TRBJ2-2; v_gene: TRBV7-7; abundance: .
CDR3aa: CAWSVRGRGSDEQYF; CDR3nt: TGTGCCTGGAGTGTAAGGGGCAGGGGGTCCGACGAGCAGTACTTC; d_gene: TRBD1; j_gene: TRBJ2-7; v_gene: TRBV30; abundance: .
CDR3aa: CAWSPGVRDTSYEQYF; CDR3nt: TGTGCCTGGAGTCCAGGGGTCCGGGACACGTCCTACGAGCAGTACTTC; d_gene: .; j_gene: TRBJ2-7; v_gene: TRBV30; abundance: .
CDR3aa: CASSYSGRGGEKLFF; CDR3nt: TGTGCCAGCAGTTACTCGGGCAGGGGAGGGGAAAAACTGTTTTTT; d_gene: .; j_gene: TRBJ1-4; v_gene: TRBV6-5; abundance: .
CDR3aa: CASSLVLGREQFF; CDR3nt: TGCGCCAGCAGCTTGGTCCTTGGCAGGGAGCAGTTCTTC; d_gene: .; j_gene: TRBJ2-1; v_gene: TRBV5-1; abundance: .
CDR3aa: CASSDRTVAKNIQYF; CDR3nt: TGTGCCAGCAGTGACAGGACAGTAGCCAAAAACATTCAGTACTTC; d_gene: .; j_gene: TRBJ2-4; v_gene: TRBV6-1; abundance: .
CDR3aa: CASSYLGLSPREQYF; CDR3nt: TGTGCCAGCAGTTACCTCGGGCTCTCTCCGAGGGAGCAGTACTTC; d_gene: .; j_gene: TRBJ2-7; v_gene: TRBV6-2/TRBV6-3; abundance: .
CDR3aa: CASSATAGTGGNEQFF; CDR3nt: TGTGCCAGCAGTGCAACCGCCGGGACAGGGGGCAATGAGCAGTTCTTC; d_gene: TRBD1; j_gene: TRBJ2-1; v_gene: TRBV6-4; abundance: few
CDR3aa: CASSFWGDSGNTIYF; CDR3nt: TGTGCCAGCAGTTTTTGGGGGGACTCTGGAAACACCATATATTTT; d_gene: .; j_gene: TRBJ1-3; v_gene: TRBV28; abundance: .
CDR3aa: CASSPRQGAIYGYTF; CDR3nt: TGTGCCAGCAGCCCTAGACAGGGGGCAATCTATGGCTACACCTTC; d_gene: TRBD1; j_gene: TRBJ1-2; v_gene: TRBV7-2; abundance: .
CDR3aa: CASSPRTGEETQYF; CDR3nt: TGTGCCAGCAGCCCGAGGACAGGAGAAGAGACCCAGTACTTC; d_gene: TRBD1; j_gene: TRBJ2-5; v_gene: TRBV9; abundance: .
CDR3aa: CASSPGGLNTEAFF; CDR3nt: TGTGCCAGTAGTCCAGGAGGCTTGAACACTGAAGCTTTCTTT; d_gene: .; j_gene: TRBJ1-1; v_gene: TRBV19; abundance: .
CDR3aa: CASSLLGGEGAEQYF; CDR3nt: TGTGCCAGCAGCCTCTTAGGGGGGGAGGGGGCCGAGCAGTACTTC; d_gene: .; j_gene: TRBJ2-7; v_gene: TRBV13; abundance: .
CDR3aa: CAISVTWDSQNSPLHF; CDR3nt: TGTGCCATCAGTGTTACTTGGGACAGCCAAAATTCACCCCTCCACTTT; d_gene: TRBD1; j_gene: TRBJ1-6; v_gene: TRBV10-3; abundance: .
CDR3aa: CASSGEDRGHGYTF; CDR3nt: TGTGCCAGCAGCGGAGAGGACAGGGGGCATGGCTACACCTTC; d_gene: TRBD1; j_gene: TRBJ1-2; v_gene: TRBV9; abundance: once
CDR3aa: CASSSENRVSDTQYF; CDR3nt: TGTGCCAGCAGCTCCGAGAACAGGGTCTCAGATACGCAGTATTTT; d_gene: .; j_gene: TRBJ2-3; v_gene: TRBV7-9; abundance: .
CDR3aa: CASSLGQRNQPQHF; CDR3nt: TGTGCCAGCAGCTTGGGGCAAAGAAATCAGCCCCAGCATTTT; d_gene: .; j_gene: TRBJ1-5; v_gene: TRBV5-6; abundance: .
CDR3aa: CASAGDNEQFF; CDR3nt: TGTGCCAGCGCAGGGGACAATGAGCAGTTCTTC; d_gene: .; j_gene: TRBJ2-1; v_gene: TRBV7-9; abundance: .
CDR3aa: CASSERTGGFSYEQYF; CDR3nt: TGTGCCAGCAGTGAAAGGACAGGGGGCTTCTCCTACGAGCAGTACTTC; d_gene: TRBD1; j_gene: TRBJ2-7; v_gene: TRBV2; abundance: .
CDR3aa: CASSQGWGAVEQFF; CDR3nt: TGCGCCAGCAGCCAAGGTTGGGGGGCTGTTGAGCAGTTCTTC; d_gene: .; j_gene: TRBJ2-1; v_gene: TRBV4-1; abundance: .
CDR3aa: CASSVGGADTQYF; CDR3nt: TGTGCCAGCAGCGTAGGGGGGGCAGATACGCAGTATTTT; d_gene: .; j_gene: TRBJ2-3; v_gene: TRBV9; abundance: once
CDR3aa: CATTGQNSGANVLTF; CDR3nt: TGTGCCACCACCGGACAGAACTCTGGGGCCAACGTCCTGACTTTC; d_gene: .; j_gene: TRBJ2-6; v_gene: TRBV19; abundance: .
CDR3aa: CASSSRLARGPLSSYNEQFF; CDR3nt: TGTGCCAGCTCATCCCGGCTAGCGCGGGGACCCCTTAGCTCCTACAATGAGCAGTTCTTC; d_gene: .; j_gene: TRBJ2-1; v_gene: TRBV18; abundance: .
CDR3aa: CASSPGGSNEQYF; CDR3nt: TGTGCCAGCTCACCAGGAGGGTCCAACGAGCAGTACTTC; d_gene: .; j_gene: TRBJ2-7; v_gene: TRBV18; abundance: .
CDR3aa: CASSEESRNSPLHF; CDR3nt: TGTGCCAGCAGTGAGGAGAGCAGAAATTCACCCCTCCACTTT; d_gene: .; j_gene: TRBJ1-6; v_gene: TRBV2; abundance: .
CDR3aa: CASSFGGTGVHEQFF; CDR3nt: TGTGCCAGCAGCTTTGGTGGGACAGGGGTCCATGAGCAGTTCTTC; d_gene: TRBD1; j_gene: TRBJ2-1; v_gene: TRBV7-8; abundance: .
CDR3aa: CASSSRNEKLFF; CDR3nt: TGTGCCAGTAGTAGCCGTAATGAAAAACTGTTTTTT; d_gene: .; j_gene: TRBJ1-4; v_gene: TRBV19; abundance: .
CDR3aa: CASSPNGGENYGYTF; CDR3nt: TGTGCCAGCAGCCCAAACGGGGGGGAGAACTATGGCTACACCTTC; d_gene: .; j_gene: TRBJ1-2; v_gene: TRBV9; abundance: .
CDR3aa: CASSWTSGYNEQFF; CDR3nt: TGTGCCAGCAGCTGGACTAGCGGTTACAATGAGCAGTTCTTC; d_gene: TRBD2; j_gene: TRBJ2-1; v_gene: TRBV16; abundance: .
CDR3aa: CASSAVPPGFDYGYTF; CDR3nt: TGTGCCAGCAGCGCCGTGCCCCCGGGTTTCGACTATGGCTACACCTTC; d_gene: .; j_gene: TRBJ1-2; v_gene: TRBV9; abundance: .